The source of this T cell receptor beta chain is a study of spatial heterogeneity in lung cancer. Study observations and caveats: Counts of ubiquitous and regional expanded TCRs tracked ubiquitous and regional nonsynonymous mutations, respectively. Counts that tracked tumor mutation counts were those of expanded intratumoral alpha and beta TCRs.

This clonotype was observed at least ten times. As yet, its antigen is unknown. This beta chain is a stray read from a library made for alpha chains; its abundance is not meaningful. TCRdb independently ran MiXCR on the 5' RACE reads; one entry per CDR3 protein. The repertoire has roughly 4,000 distinct CDR3 sequences, just under 15% of them found once; the top ten carry roughly 24%. Time point reported: sample taken at primary tumor resection. Samples came from about 72 TRACERx patients with untreated early-stage lung cancer. The sample was lung tumor tissue, taken at surgery. This clonotype was obtained from a female donor with early-stage non-small cell lung cancer.

This CDR3 reads CASSPEQGGHQPQHF. Written as DNA, the CDR3 is TGTGCCAGCAGCCCCGAACAGGGAGGGCATCAGCCCCAGCATTTT. V is TRBV7-2 and J is TRBJ1-5; D may be TRBD1 (6 bases). Germline CDR1 is SGHTA and CDR2 is FQGNSA. There are 15 residues in the CDR3. The V end lost 5 bases, the J end lost 5 bases, and 16 bases lay between the germline ends.